Each of the 5 T cell receptor beta chains below was sequenced from the same sample in a study of cytomegalovirus exposure and HLA in healthy donors. Primers included in the PCR were 60 Vbeta and 13 Jbeta primers. TCRdb's table, derived via immunoSEQ multiplex PCR, lists solely in-frame clones and lacks some. The top ten clones hold over 5.5% of a sample with about 190,000 clones, over 75% of them seen once. Sequences were obtained from PBMCs. The origin of the receptors is a man in his forties in good health and CMV-seropositive.

This sequence joins TRBV9 and TRBJ1-3; 10 nucleotides match TRBD1. Germline CDR1 SGDLS, CDR2 YYNGEE. This CDR3 region has 16 residues. The V gene end was trimmed by 0 bases and the J gene end by 4 bases; junction bases not matched to a gene: 4. The DNA for the CDR3 is TGTGCCAGCAGCGTAGCGGGGGACAGGGGAGGAAACACCATATATTTT. Its translation is CASSVAGDRGGNTIYF.

The rearrangement uses TRBV7-2 and TRBJ1-4; possibly TRBD1 for D (6 bases). V lost 1 base, J lost 3 bases, and 12 bases lay in between. Germline V gene sequence: CDR1 SGHTA, CDR2 FQGNSA. The CDR3 runs 16 residues. CDR3 sequence (DNA): TGTGCCAGCAGCTTAGTCGGGGGGGCGGCTAATGAAAAACTGTTTTTT. Protein sequence: CASSLVGGAANEKLFF.

This chain connects TRBV28 to TRBJ1-2, with D possibly matching TRBD1 (6 bases). Germline loops: CDR1 MDHEN, CDR2 SYDVKM. The CDR3 has 14 residues. V lost 5 bases and J lost 7, with 17 bases in between. The CDR3 protein is CASSDNRESGGYTF. The DNA of the CDR3 is TGTGCCAGCAGTGACAACAGGGAAAGTGGTGGCTACACCTTC.

The rearrangement uses TRBV14 and TRBJ1-2; the match to TRBD1 covers 7 bases. This CDR3 contains 15 residues. Germline CDR1 and CDR2: SGHDN and FVKESK. Trimming at V came to 4 bases and at J to 5 bases, leaving 10 bases not matched to a gene. CDR3 DNA sequence: TGTGCCAGCAGCCGAACAGGGGCCAACCCGTATGGCTACACCTTC. Its translation is CASSRTGANPYGYTF.

CDR3: CASGGQGRDAEAFF. DNA for the CDR3: TGTGCCAGCGGGGGACAGGGCCGGGACGCTGAAGCTTTCTTT. The chain uses TRBV21-1 and TRBJ1-1; TRBD1 reflects the table's D call only, with no check against the DNA. TRBV21-1 is designated a pseudogene. This CDR3 region has 14 residues.